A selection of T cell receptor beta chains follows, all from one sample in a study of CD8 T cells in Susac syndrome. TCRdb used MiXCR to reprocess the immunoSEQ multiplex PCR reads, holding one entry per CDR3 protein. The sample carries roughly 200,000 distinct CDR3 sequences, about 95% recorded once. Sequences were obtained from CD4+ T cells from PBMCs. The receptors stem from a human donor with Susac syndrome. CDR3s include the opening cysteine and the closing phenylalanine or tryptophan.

CDR3aa: CASSRAGSGYTF; j_gene: TRBJ1-2; v_gene: TRBV12-3/TRBV12-4
CDR3aa: CASIGGTNTGELFF; j_gene: TRBJ2-2; v_gene: TRBV2
CDR3aa: CASSQDEGQGTGWAYEQYF; j_gene: TRBJ2-7; v_gene: TRBV3-1
CDR3aa: CASRRDNSEAFF; j_gene: TRBJ1-1; v_gene: TRBV2
CDR3aa: CASSAIPGQGQDTQYF; j_gene: TRBJ2-3; v_gene: TRBV25-1
CDR3aa: CASSLGPGRQETQYF; j_gene: TRBJ2-5; v_gene: TRBV3-1
CDR3aa: CSARPDWYEKLFF; j_gene: TRBJ1-4; v_gene: TRBV20-1
CDR3aa: CASSLVGAGSGNTIYF; j_gene: TRBJ1-3; v_gene: TRBV7-9
CDR3aa: CASSLGQESGELFF; j_gene: TRBJ2-2; v_gene: TRBV11-3
CDR3aa: CSARSAGADTQYF; j_gene: TRBJ2-3; v_gene: TRBV20-1
CDR3aa: CASSQVSYGYTF; j_gene: TRBJ1-2; v_gene: TRBV14
CDR3aa: CASSHPGDTGELFF; j_gene: TRBJ2-2; v_gene: TRBV7-9
CDR3aa: CASSRYQETQYF; j_gene: TRBJ2-5; v_gene: TRBV7-2
CDR3aa: CASSIAPTHNYGYTF; j_gene: TRBJ1-2; v_gene: TRBV19
CDR3aa: CASSVSPGQGNNQPQHF; j_gene: TRBJ1-5; v_gene: TRBV2
CDR3aa: CASSVGTAISTDTQYF; j_gene: TRBJ2-3; v_gene: TRBV5-1
CDR3aa: CASSVEGLHTDTQYF; j_gene: TRBJ2-3; v_gene: TRBV9
CDR3aa: CSARDGDSYRNQPQHF; j_gene: TRBJ1-5; v_gene: TRBV20-1
CDR3aa: CASSQTHRVSSGELFF; j_gene: TRBJ2-2; v_gene: TRBV4-1
CDR3aa: CASFFSPGANVLTF; j_gene: TRBJ2-6; v_gene: TRBV12-3/TRBV12-4
CDR3aa: CASSYTGGLETQYF; j_gene: TRBJ2-5; v_gene: TRBV7-9
CDR3aa: CATSRVRWTGNTEAFF; j_gene: TRBJ1-1; v_gene: TRBV15
CDR3aa: CSARVRRDTQYF; j_gene: TRBJ2-3; v_gene: TRBV20-1
CDR3aa: CAWSVGSAQETQYF; j_gene: TRBJ2-5; v_gene: TRBV30
CDR3aa: CSVAQGTSSFETQYF; j_gene: TRBJ2-5; v_gene: TRBV29-1
CDR3aa: CSARDYGDYSNQPQHF; j_gene: TRBJ1-5; v_gene: TRBV20-1
CDR3aa: CASRMTGTDTQYF; j_gene: TRBJ2-3; v_gene: TRBV2
CDR3aa: CAWRRAGGGYTF; j_gene: TRBJ1-2; v_gene: TRBV30
CDR3aa: CASRIGSGANVLTF; j_gene: TRBJ2-6; v_gene: TRBV6-5
CDR3aa: CASSPIWGGDTEAFF; j_gene: TRBJ1-1; v_gene: TRBV7-9
CDR3aa: CASSLVGTASMNTEAFF; j_gene: TRBJ1-1; v_gene: TRBV7-9
CDR3aa: CASSLGGRSTYEQYF; j_gene: TRBJ2-7; v_gene: TRBV28
CDR3aa: CSAHLPGQGGEQYF; j_gene: TRBJ2-7; v_gene: TRBV20-1
CDR3aa: CASMGLAAYEQYF; j_gene: TRBJ2-7; v_gene: TRBV21-1
CDR3aa: CASRVGTDFSEQYF; j_gene: TRBJ2-7; v_gene: TRBV6-2/TRBV6-3
CDR3aa: CASSLVTGTGNTIYF; j_gene: TRBJ1-3; v_gene: TRBV12-3/TRBV12-4
CDR3aa: CAWSASFVTGKADTQYF; j_gene: TRBJ2-3; v_gene: TRBV30
CDR3aa: CAWSAPGITDTQYF; j_gene: TRBJ2-3; v_gene: TRBV30
CDR3aa: CASSDSLTDTQYF; j_gene: TRBJ2-3; v_gene: TRBV6-4